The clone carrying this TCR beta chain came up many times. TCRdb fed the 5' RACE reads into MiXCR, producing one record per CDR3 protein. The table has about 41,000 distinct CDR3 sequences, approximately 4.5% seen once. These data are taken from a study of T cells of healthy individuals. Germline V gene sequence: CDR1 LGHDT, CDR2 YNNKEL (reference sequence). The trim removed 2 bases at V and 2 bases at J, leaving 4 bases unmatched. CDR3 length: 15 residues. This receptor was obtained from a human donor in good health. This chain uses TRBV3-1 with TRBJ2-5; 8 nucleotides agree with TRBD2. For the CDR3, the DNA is TGTGCCAGCAGCCAACCAGCGGGAGCGCAAGAGACCCAGTACTTC. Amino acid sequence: CASSQPAGAQETQYF.